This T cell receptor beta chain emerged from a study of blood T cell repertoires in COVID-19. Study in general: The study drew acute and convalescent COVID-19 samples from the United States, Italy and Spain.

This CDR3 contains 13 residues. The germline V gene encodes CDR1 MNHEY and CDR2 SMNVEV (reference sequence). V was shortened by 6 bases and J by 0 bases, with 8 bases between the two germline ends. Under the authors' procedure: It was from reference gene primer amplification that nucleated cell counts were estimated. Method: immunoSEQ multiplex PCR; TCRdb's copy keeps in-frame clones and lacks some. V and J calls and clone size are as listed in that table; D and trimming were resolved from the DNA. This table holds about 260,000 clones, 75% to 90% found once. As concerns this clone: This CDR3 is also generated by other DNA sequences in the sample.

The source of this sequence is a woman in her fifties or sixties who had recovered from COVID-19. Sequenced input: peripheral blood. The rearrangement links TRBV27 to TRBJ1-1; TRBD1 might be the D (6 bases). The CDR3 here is CASSWTVNTEAFF. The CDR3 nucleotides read TGTGCCAGCAGCTGGACAGTGAACACTGAAGCTTTCTTT.